Described below is a single TCR beta chain sequence and its context. Its specificity is not known. The assay was carried out at the deep level. TCRdb keeps only in-frame clones here, not all; method: immunoSEQ multiplex PCR. The table has hundreds of thousands of clones, 74% seen once; the top ten hold over 1.5%. The authors divided CD4+ cells into CD45RA+ naive and CD45RA-negative memory subsets. This specimen comes from a study of shared clonotypes between healthy human individuals. Study background: The cohort comprised a couple of women and a few men. Their ages spanned 18 to 49 years. Findings and caveats of the study: Clonotypes shared by all four donors outscored non-shared clonotypes in generation probability.

This CDR3 is built from 15 residues. Trimming stripped 5 bases from V and 0 bases from J, with 11 bases between. CDR1 and CDR2 (germline): SGHTA, FQGNSA. Input material: memory CD4+ T cells sorted from blood. Subset denoted: CD45RA-negative fraction. The chain has TRBV7-2 and TRBJ2-1; D unresolved. The receptor comes from a woman in her twenties or thirties in good health. CDR3 in DNA: TGTGCCAGCAGCCAGACACAGCACTCCTACAATGAGCAGTTCTTC. This encodes CASSQTQHSYNEQFF.